This paragraph covers one TCR beta chain sequence. With 4 bases clipped from V and 4 bases from J, the junction kept 4 bases outside the gene matches. The CDR3 runs to 15 residues. Germline lookup yields CDR1 SNHLY and CDR2 FYNNEI. This sample is drawn from a study of blood T cell repertoires in COVID-19. The method was immunoSEQ multiplex PCR; TCRdb's version includes in-frame clones alone and lacks a portion of them. The table lists 120,000 or so clones, approximately 80% of them singletons, with 37% in the top ten. J is TRBJ2-3 and V is TRBV2, with 11 positions matching TRBD1. The clonotype was recovered from a man aged 35-49 years with active or convalescent COVID-19. The specimen was peripheral blood. The CDR3 is CASSVGTGGPDTQYF. The CDR3 DNA follows: TGTGCCAGCAGTGTCGGGACAGGGGGTCCAGATACGCAGTATTTT.